These 9 T cell receptor beta chains were sequenced from one sample in a study of cytomegalovirus exposure and HLA in healthy donors. The PCR ran on 60 Vbeta and 13 Jbeta primers. Data came from immunoSEQ multiplex PCR; TCRdb stores just in-frame clones and leaves some out. The profile covers 100,000 or so clones, with approximately 16% appearing a single time and 0.83% taken by the ten largest. The source material was PBMCs. These receptors were collected from a female donor in good health and CMV-seronegative.

The CDR3 sequence: CASRGLAGPNEQFF. The CDR3 DNA reads TGTGCCAGCAGAGGACTAGCGGGGCCGAATGAGCAGTTCTTC. The V call is TRBV28, the J call TRBJ2-1; 12 bases are a match to TRBD2. With V trimmed by 6 bases and J by 7 bases, 4 bases remained unmatched. Germline loops: CDR1 MDHEN, CDR2 SYDVKM. CDR3 size: 14 residues.

This clone was seen a handful of times. The rearrangement uses TRBV11-2 and TRBJ2-7; D is perhaps TRBD2 (5 bases). The CDR3 runs to 15 residues. The germline V and J ends were trimmed by 1 base and 2 bases, with 12 bases remaining between them. Germline CDR1 is SGHAT and CDR2 is FQNNGV. Here the CDR3 DNA reads TGTGCCAGCAGCTTAGTAGTTAGCGAGGCCTACGAGCAGTACTTC. Its protein is CASSLVVSEAYEQYF.

V usage is TRBV28 and J usage is TRBJ1-5, with 8 bases identical to TRBD1. The length of the CDR3 is 15 residues. CDR1 MDHEN and CDR2 SYDVKM come from the germline V gene. V shed 3 bases, J shed 4 bases, and the junction held 5 bases outside the gene matches. The CDR3 nucleotides read TGTGCCAGCAGTTTGAACAGGGGGACAAATCAGCCCCAGCATTTT. This sequence encodes CASSLNRGTNQPQHF.

The chain couples TRBV7-2 to TRBJ2-1, with TRBD2 matching 7 bases. The V segment lost 1 base and the J segment 2 bases; nucleotides outside the gene matches: 5. Germline V lookup: CDR1 SGHTA, CDR2 FQGNSA. The CDR3 covers 16 residues. CDR3 nucleotides: TGTGCCAGCAGCTTAGTGGGGGGGGTGACCTACAATGAGCAGTTCTTC. Amino acid sequence: CASSLVGGVTYNEQFF. The full variable domain, in which reference TRBV7-2 and TRBJ2-1 provide the parts outside the CDR3, is GAGVSQSPSNKVTEKGKDVELRCDPISGHTALYWYRQSLGQGLEFLIYFQGNSAPDKSGLPSDRFSAERTGGSVSTLTIQRTQQEDSAVYLCASSLVGGVTYNEQFFGPGTRLTVL.

This clone was counted a few times. CDR3 DNA sequence: TGTGCCAGCAGCGCTCCGGGTTGGGACGAGCAGTACTTC. Encoded protein: CASSAPGWDEQYF. This chain links TRBV9 with TRBJ2-7; no firm D call. Trimming removed 3 bases from V and 5 bases from J, with 12 bases in between. The CDR3 is 13 residues long. The germline V gene has CDR1 SGDLS and CDR2 YYNGEE. The whole variable domain, filled in from reference TRBV9 and TRBJ2-7, reads DSGVTQTPKHLITATGQRVTLRCSPRSGDLSVYWYQQSLDQGLQFLIQYYNGEERAKGNILERFSAQQFPDLHSELNLSSLELGDSALYFCASSAPGWDEQYFGPGTRLTVT.

This clone was picked up a small number of times. The chain uses TRBV28 and TRBJ2-1, with 11 bases aligning to TRBD2. J gave up 6 bases and V 7 bases, and 8 bases lay outside the gene matches. This CDR3 comprises 15 residues. Looked up from germline, CDR1 is MDHEN and CDR2 is SYDVKM. The CDR3 sequence is CASTLSGRGVNEQFF. The CDR3 DNA sequence: TGTGCCAGCACTCTTAGCGGGAGGGGTGTCAATGAGCAGTTCTTC. Filled out from reference TRBV28 and TRBJ2-1, the complete variable domain reads DVKVTQSSRYLVKRTGEKVFLECVQDMDHENMFWYRQDPGLGLRLIYFSYDVKMKEKGDIPEGYSVSREKKERFSLILESASTNQTSMYLCASTLSGRGVNEQFFGPGTRLTVL.

In its sample, this clone was seen a few times. This chain uses TRBV30 with TRBJ2-6, with D uncertain. V was clipped by 2 bases and J by 0 bases, with 5 bases between them. Germline V gene sequence: CDR1 GTSNPN, CDR2 SVGIG (reference sequence). This CDR3 comprises 14 residues. The DNA for the CDR3 is TGTGCCTGGAGTTACAGCTCTGGGGCCAACGTCCTGACTTTC. It encodes CAWSYSSGANVLTF.

This clone appeared a few times. This rearrangement joins TRBV11-2 to TRBJ1-1, with a possible D match to TRBD1 (5 bases). The CDR3 covers 16 residues. With 5 bases removed from V and 0 bases from J, the gap between germline ends came to 16 bases. Germline-derived CDR1 and CDR2 are SGHAT and FQNNGV. The CDR3 loop reads CASSIGRRVLNTEAFF. CDR3 nucleotide sequence: TGTGCCAGCAGCATAGGCCGCAGGGTCCTGAACACTGAAGCTTTCTTT.

The CDR3 here is CASSISGSNGYTF. DNA of the CDR3: TGTGCCAGTAGTATCTCAGGGTCAAATGGCTACACCTTC. This chain joins TRBV19 and TRBJ1-2; D is possibly TRBD1 (5 bases). Germline CDR1 reads LNHDA; CDR2 reads SQIVND (reference sequence). The CDR3 covers 13 residues. Trimming shortened V by 3 bases and J by 6 bases, and 11 bases separated the two germline ends.